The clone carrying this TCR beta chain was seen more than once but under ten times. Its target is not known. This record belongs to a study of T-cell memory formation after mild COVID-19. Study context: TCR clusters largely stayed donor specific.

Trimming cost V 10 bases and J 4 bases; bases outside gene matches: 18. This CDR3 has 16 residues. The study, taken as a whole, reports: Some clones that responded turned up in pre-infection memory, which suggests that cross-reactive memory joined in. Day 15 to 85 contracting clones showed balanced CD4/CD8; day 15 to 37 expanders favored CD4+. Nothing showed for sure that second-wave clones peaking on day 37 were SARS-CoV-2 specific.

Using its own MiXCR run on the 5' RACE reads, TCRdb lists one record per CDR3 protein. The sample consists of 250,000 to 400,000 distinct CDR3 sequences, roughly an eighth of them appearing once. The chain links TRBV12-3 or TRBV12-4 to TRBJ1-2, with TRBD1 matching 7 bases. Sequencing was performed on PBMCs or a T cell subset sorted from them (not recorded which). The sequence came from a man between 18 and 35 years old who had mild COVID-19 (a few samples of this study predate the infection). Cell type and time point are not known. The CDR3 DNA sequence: TGTGCCATCCGCGCACCTTTCCGGGACAGACCCTATGGCTACACCTTC. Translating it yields CAIRAPFRDRPYGYTF.